This TCR beta chain emerged from a study of CD8 T cells in ankylosing spondylitis. CDR3 length: 15 residues. V was clipped by 3 bases and J by 0 bases, with 10 bases between them. Per the germline V gene, CDR1 is SGDLS and CDR2 is YYNGEE. TCRdb recomputed calls from the 5' RACE reads with MiXCR, one row per CDR3 protein. The sample yields approximately 15,000 distinct CDR3 sequences, under 3.5% seen once. General study findings and limits: What appeared characteristic of ankylosing spondylitis blood was a TCR beta motif of several highly homologous variants.

This clonotype ranks as medium-sized (0.01 to 0.1%). Its antigen is not identified. The chain carries TRBV9 and TRBJ2-1, with D perhaps matching TRBD2 (6 bases). The specimen sequenced was blood, either unsorted or a sorted T cell fraction (not recorded which). The receptor was derived from a male donor with ankylosing spondylitis or in good health (not recorded which). The CDR3 DNA reads TGTGCCAGCAGCGCCGTCGGGAGCTCCTACAATGAGCAGTTCTTC. As protein: CASSAVGSSYNEQFF.